This entry is about one TCR beta chain. The age range of participants was about 18 to 95 years, with residence in about 25 US areas. These data belong to a study of blood T cell repertoires in COVID-19. Study-wide context: T cells, B-cell-depleted T cells, or PBMCs provided the cDNA or gDNA that served as material.

V trimming: 4 bases; J trimming: 0 bases; junction bases outside the gene matches: 11. The CDR3 totals 17 residues. In germline, CDR1 is MNHNS, CDR2 SASEGT. Original processing methods: How many nucleated cells were present was estimated from reference gene primer amplification. Method: immunoSEQ multiplex PCR; TCRdb's copy keeps in-frame clones and lacks some. The V and J calls and clone size were taken over from that table, and D and trimming were inferred from the DNA. The sample has some 300,000 clones, 88% seen once. This TCR was sampled from a woman aged 60 to 75 in a cohort exposed to, infected with or recovered from COVID-19 (not recorded which). The sample was PBMCs or T cells enriched from blood (not recorded which). The chain carries TRBV6-1 and TRBJ1-1, with TRBD1 matching 7 bases. CDR3 in amino acids: CASSGPTGLSMNTEAFF. CDR3 nucleotide sequence: TGTGCCAGCAGTGGGCCGACAGGGTTATCGATGAACACTGAAGCTTTCTTT.